This T cell receptor beta chain was found in a study of post-analysis software for immune sequencing data (dated by TCRdb to the mid-2010s). Regarding the study in general: Disease courses on record covered relapsing-remitting, secondary progressive and progressive-relapsing multiple sclerosis, though some patients had no subtype annotation. The multiple sclerosis patient repertoires were compared with 10 or so previously published healthy control repertoires from donors aged about 6 to 26 years. A subset of samples was prepared in parallel using single-end sample barcoding, then pooled and co-amplified after Illumina adapter ligation. What the work shows at the level of the full study, not this receptor alone: Patients showed significantly higher frequencies than controls for roughly 5 TRBV segments, among them TRBV5-6, TRBV5-1 and TRBV20-1. Normalized Chao1 diversity was significantly lower in multiple sclerosis patients than controls, suggesting substantial peripheral T-cell clonal expansion. The control group was slightly older than the multiple sclerosis patient group. Direct clustering with F measure revealed strong co-clustering of samples prepared in the same batch, which led to a batch-effect correction.

Points on this clonotype: Its antigen is still unknown. There are no base qualities to consult, and no much larger clone falls within one base.

To demonstrate the VDJtools post-analysis software, TCR beta repertoires were profiled from the peripheral blood of 10 to 15 young patients with multiple sclerosis. Multiple sclerosis patients were children and adolescents aged about 6 to 15 years. The CDR3 contains 12 residues, cysteine and phenylalanine counted. The DNA shown is the 36-base CDR3, in frame from base 1. The germline V gene encodes CDR1 DFQATT and CDR2 SNEGSKA (reference sequence). The junction shows trimming of 5 bases on V and 5 bases on J, and the gene matches do not reach 2 bases of it. Library creation used PCR. For sequencing, an Illumina HiSeq 2500 was employed. To reduce PCR and sequencing biases, unique molecular identifiers were incorporated into the TCR beta cDNA libraries. Roughly 500,000 cDNA molecules were obtained for every 1 to 10 million input T cells, so each molecule roughly corresponded to one T cell. The patient libraries were prepared and sequenced using the same protocol as the earlier healthy control dataset. Samples belonging to the same batch were prepared together, multiplexed and sequenced on a shared HiSeq lane. Per the source publication's procedure: Raw barcoded reads were processed with MIGEC, and single-read molecular identifier groups were discarded before consensus assembly and CDR3 extraction. Clonotype tables were post-analysed with VDJtools, normalizing diversity by down-sampling all datasets to the smallest sample size. Repertoire overlap clustering matched CDR3 amino acid but not nucleotide sequences to correct batch-related cross-sample contamination. TCRdb redid the processing of the public reads, applying fastp at Q25 and MiXCR, and retained in-frame beta chains. For every CDR3 protein sequence, its rows merge into one entry that carries the most common genes and DNA. TCRdb assigned the V and J calls; the authors' analysis was not used. This sample comprises some 890,000 distinct CDR3 sequences, roughly half of them detected only once. The ten most abundant clones make up 4% to 5.5% of the sample.

Here the chain combines TRBV20-1 and TRBJ2-1; TRBD2 lines up with 8 middle nucleotides. This clonotype originated in a girl aged 5-17 years with multiple sclerosis. Source material: blood. For the CDR3, the sequence is CSAPLADNEQFF. Here is the DNA: TGCAGTGCTCCACTAGCGGACAATGAGCAGTTCTTC.